This T cell receptor beta chain was obtained from a study of T cell responses to AZD1222 COVID-19 vaccine. Germline CDR1 is LGHNA and CDR2 is YSLEER. The V gene lost 1 base and the J gene lost 2 bases, with 15 bases spanning the gap. The length of the CDR3 is 17 residues. General study findings and limits: Epitopes outside B.1.351 and B.1.1.7 mutated regions reportedly drew nearly half of spike TCRs. All repertoire sampling was performed exclusively after the peak T cell response. An increase in Spike-specific TCR breadth and depth was observed after two AZD1222 doses.

Note on this clone: Its antigen is not known.

Repertoires were generated with immunoSEQ multiplex PCR, while TCRdb's copy carries only in-frame clones and drops some. The sample yields about 120,000 clones, 90% seen once. The rearrangement uses TRBV4-3 and TRBJ2-4; D is uncertain. The material sequenced was peripheral blood, taken on day 0 of AZD1222 vaccination. This TCR was sampled from an adult in good health. The CDR3 sequence: CASSQVWAGLTKNIQYF. DNA for the CDR3: TGCGCCAGCAGCCAAGTTTGGGCAGGTTTGACCAAAAACATTCAGTACTTC.